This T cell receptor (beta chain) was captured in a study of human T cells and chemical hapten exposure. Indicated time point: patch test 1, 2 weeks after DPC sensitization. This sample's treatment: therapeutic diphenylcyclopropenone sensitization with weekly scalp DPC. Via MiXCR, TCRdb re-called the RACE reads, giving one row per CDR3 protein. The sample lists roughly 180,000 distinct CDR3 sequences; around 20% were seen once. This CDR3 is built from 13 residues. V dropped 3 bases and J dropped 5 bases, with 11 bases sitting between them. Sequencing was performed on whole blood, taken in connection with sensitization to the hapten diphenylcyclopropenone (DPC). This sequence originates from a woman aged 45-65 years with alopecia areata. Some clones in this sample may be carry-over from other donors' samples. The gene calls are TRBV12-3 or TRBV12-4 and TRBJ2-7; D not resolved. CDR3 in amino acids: CASSFAWVDEQYF. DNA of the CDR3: TGTGCCAGCAGTTTCGCGTGGGTAGACGAGCAGTACTTC.